A selection of T cell receptor beta chains follows, all from one sample in a study of molecular identifiers for immune sequencing clone quantification. TCRdb re-called the PCR reads with MiXCR, one entry per CDR3 protein. The sample lists about 68,000 distinct CDR3 sequences; 15% to 20% were seen once. Specimen: naive CD8+ T cells from blood, with Jurkat cell RNA spiked in. The receptor source for this set is a human donor in good health. Some libraries in this study had Jurkat cell RNA spiked in. CDR3s include the opening cysteine and the closing phenylalanine or tryptophan. Each record gives: J gene, V gene, clone size, D gene, CDR3 DNA, CDR3 protein. D genes are given only for firm matches. Size tells how often a clone was seen (once, few, many) or the class of an expanded clone, and some rows leave it out.

>TRBJ2-7|TRBV30|many|.
TGTGCCTGGAGTAATAGTAACGAGCAGTACTTC
CAWSNSNEQYF
>TRBJ2-1|TRBV29-1|many|.
TGCAGCGTTGAAGAATTGTACAATGAGCAGTTCTTC
CSVEELYNEQFF
>TRBJ2-1|TRBV10-3|many|.
TGTGCCATCAGTGAACTCCGAGTCGATGAGCAGTTCTTC
CAISELRVDEQFF
>TRBJ1-5|TRBV7-9|many|.
TGTGCCAGCAGCTTAGGGGGAAACAATCAGCCCCAGCATTTT
CASSLGGNNQPQHF
>TRBJ1-6|TRBV3-1|many|.
TGTGCCAGCAGCCAACAGGGGCTATCTGATTCACCCCTCCACTTT
CASSQQGLSDSPLHF
>TRBJ2-7|TRBV12-3/TRBV12-4|.|.
TGTGCCAGCAGTTTTCAGCGGGCAACCTCCTACGAGCAGTACTTC
CASSFQRATSYEQYF
>TRBJ1-2|TRBV29-1|many|TRBD1
TGCAGCGTTGTCGAGCCGGGGACAGGGGTGTGGTATGGCTACACCTTC
CSVVEPGTGVWYGYTF
>TRBJ1-2|TRBV6-2/TRBV6-3|many|.
TGTGCCAGCAGTTTAGGAATTGAGGACAGTGGCTACACCTTC
CASSLGIEDSGYTF
>TRBJ2-1|TRBV19|few|.
TGTGCCAGTAGTATAACGGGCGGAGGTGGTGAGCAGTTCTTC
CASSITGGGGEQFF
>TRBJ1-2|TRBV10-3|many|.
TGTGCCATCAGTGATAGCCCCGGCACGATAAACTATGGCTACACCTTC
CAISDSPGTINYGYTF
>TRBJ2-4|TRBV6-5|.|TRBD2
TGTGCCAGCAGTTCCCATGGGTCTAGCGGGAGGGCCGGGGCCAAAAACATTCAGTACTTC
CASSSHGSSGRAGAKNIQYF
>TRBJ2-1|TRBV7-9|many|.
TGTGCCAGCAGCGGCACTAGCCTCCCCTACAATGAGCAGTTCTTC
CASSGTSLPYNEQFF
>TRBJ2-5|TRBV2|many|.
TGTGCCAGCAGCGTCACTAGCACCCAACCTCAAGAGACCCAGTACTTC
CASSVTSTQPQETQYF
>TRBJ2-4|TRBV28|many|.
TGTGCCAGCAGTTTTTTTAGGGGGGGCGCAGCCAAAAACATTCAGTACTTC
CASSFFRGGAAKNIQYF
>TRBJ1-2|TRBV29-1|many|TRBD1
TGCAGCGATCGGGACAGCCTTAACTATGGCTACACCTTC
CSDRDSLNYGYTF
>TRBJ1-2|TRBV2|many|.
TGTGCCAGCAGCCCATGGGGAGGGGATAATGGCTACACCTTC
CASSPWGGDNGYTF
>TRBJ1-2|TRBV4-2|many|.
TGTGCCAGCAGCCTATTGACGGAGGGGGATTATGGCTACACCTTC
CASSLLTEGDYGYTF
>TRBJ2-7|TRBV27|.|TRBD2
TGCGCCAGCAGTCCGACTAGCGGAACACTTATTACCTACGAGCAGTACTTC
CASSPTSGTLITYEQYF
>TRBJ1-1|TRBV5-1|many|TRBD1
TGCGCCAGCAGCTTGCCACAGGGGGGCACTGAAGCTTTCTTT
CASSLPQGGTEAFF
>TRBJ2-1|TRBV20-1|many|.
TGCAGTGCTAGAAACGCCCTTCCCATGTACAATGAGCAGTTCTTC
CSARNALPMYNEQFF
>TRBJ2-1|TRBV15|.|.
TGTGCCACCAGAGGACAACCCTACTACAATGAGCAGTTCTTC
CATRGQPYYNEQFF
>TRBJ1-1|TRBV7-8|many|.
TGTGCCAGCAGCTTGGGGCGGCCCTTACAGGTGAACACTGAAGCTTTCTTT
CASSLGRPLQVNTEAFF
>TRBJ2-7|TRBV7-9|few|.
TGTGCCAGCAGCAGTTCCCCCTACGAGCAGTACTTC
CASSSSPYEQYF
>TRBJ2-5|TRBV5-4|many|.
TGTGCCAGCAGCTTGTATCGCCCGGAGGAGACCCAGTACTTC
CASSLYRPEETQYF
>TRBJ2-3|TRBV18|many|TRBD2
TGTGCCAGCTCACCAAAGGGACTAGCGGGAGTCTCAGATACGCAGTATTTT
CASSPKGLAGVSDTQYF
>TRBJ1-5|TRBV4-1|many|TRBD1
TGCGCCAGCAGCCAAGAGGGACAGCTCAATCAGCCCCAGCATTTT
CASSQEGQLNQPQHF
>TRBJ2-1|TRBV28|many|.
TGTGCCAGCAGTTTCACCGGGACTGTCTACAATGAGCAGTTCTTC
CASSFTGTVYNEQFF
>TRBJ2-2|TRBV24-1|.|.
TGTGCCACCAGTGATATAGTAGACACCGGGGAGCTGTTTTTT
CATSDIVDTGELFF
>TRBJ1-1|TRBV6-5|many|.
TGTGCCAGCTCAAACCTACCGCCGGTTGTAAAAGCTTTCTTT
CASSNLPPVVKAFF
>TRBJ2-3|TRBV27|many|TRBD1
TGTGCCAGCAGTTTACCTCCGGGACAGACAGATACGCAGTATTTT
CASSLPPGQTDTQYF
>TRBJ2-7|TRBV19|.|.
TGTGCCAGTAGTATGTCTAGCGCAACCTACGAGCAGTACTTC
CASSMSSATYEQYF
>TRBJ2-7|TRBV27|many|TRBD2
TGTGCCAGCAGCCTAAATCAACTAGCGGGGTTCCCCTACGAGCAGTACTTC
CASSLNQLAGFPYEQYF
>TRBJ2-7|TRBV7-9|.|.
TGTGCCAGCAGCTGGGAGTTTAACGAGCAGTACTTC
CASSWEFNEQYF
>TRBJ2-7|TRBV20-1|many|TRBD2
TGCAGTGCCCTTCTAGCGGGAGTAAGTGAGCAGTACTTC
CSALLAGVSEQYF